The 21 T cell receptor beta chains reported below all come from one sample, sequenced in a study of OX40 agonist ivuxolimab in advanced cancers. Produced via immunoSEQ multiplex PCR; TCRdb's table is partial and in-frame only. The top ten clones hold approximately 6% of a sample with about 55,000 clones, approximately 80% of them seen once. Specimen: CD4+ or CD8+ T cells sorted from blood, collected in a trial of the OX40 agonist ivuxolimab. These receptors were obtained from an adult with an advanced solid tumor such as melanoma, head and neck, liver or kidney cancer.

This sequence joins TRBV6-5 and TRBJ1-1; D gene ambiguous. Trimming removed 5 bases from V and 0 bases from J, with 7 bases in between. CDR3 length: 13 amino acids. Germline lookup yields CDR1 MNHEY and CDR2 SVGAGI. DNA for the CDR3: TGTGCCAGCAGTGTTGAGGTGAACACTGAAGCTTTCTTT. This gives the protein CASSVEVNTEAFF.

The J gene is TRBJ2-2, the V gene TRBV9, with 8 positions matching TRBD2. The CDR3 is made up of 16 amino acids. After removal of 0 bases from V and 1 base from J, the junction contained 2 bases not matched to a gene. The germline CDR1 and CDR2 sequences are SGDLS and YYNGEE. In DNA form, the CDR3 reads TGTGCCAGCAGCGTAGGCCTAGCGGGGAACACCGGGGAGCTGTTTTTT. Its protein product is CASSVGLAGNTGELFF.

The genes are TRBV11-2 and TRBJ1-1; D is uncertain. This CDR3 region has 12 residues. Germline V gene data show CDR1 as SGHAT and CDR2 as FQNNGV. V lost 2 bases and J 5 bases, leaving 6 bases between the germline ends. This CDR3 reads CASSLLETEAFF. As DNA, the CDR3 is TGTGCCAGCAGCTTATTGGAAACTGAAGCTTTCTTT.

This chain joins TRBV7-8 and TRBJ2-7; TRBD2 matches 11 bases. The germline gives CDR1 SGHVS, CDR2 FQNEAQ. This CDR3 is built from 14 residues. V gave up 6 bases and J gave up 6 bases; unmatched junction bases: 7. The CDR3 coding sequence is TGTGCCAGCAGTTCTAGCGGGAGGACCGGCGAGCAGTACTTC. Translation gives CASSSSGRTGEQYF.

This chain connects TRBV14 to TRBJ2-7; D ambiguous. The germline gives CDR1 SGHDN, CDR2 FVKESK. CDR3 length: 13 amino acids. The V end was cut by 4 bases, the J end by 0 bases, with 7 bases between. The DNA for the CDR3 is TGTGCCAGCAGCCCCATACCCTCCTACGAGCAGTACTTC. Translation gives CASSPIPSYEQYF.

As for this clone: The same CDR3 is also encoded by other DNA sequences in this sample. The chain carries TRBV18 and TRBJ2-5; D not certain. Germline V gene data show CDR1 as KGHSH and CDR2 as LQKENI. This CDR3 comprises 12 residues. V was clipped by 3 bases and J by 0 bases, with 2 bases between them. CDR3 protein: CASSPYQETQYF. The DNA of the CDR3 is TGTGCCAGCTCACCCTACCAAGAGACCCAGTACTTC.

Remarks on this clone: One end of the junction varies from germline; a read error may be responsible. V gene TRBV11-2 combines with J gene TRBJ2-7; TRBD2 is a possible D gene (5 bases). The CDR3 has 13 residues. CDR1 SGHAT and CDR2 FQNNGV come from the germline V gene. CDR3 residues: CAGSLPGTYEQYF. The CDR3 bases are TGTGCCGGCAGCTTACCGGGAACCTACGAGCAGTACTTC.

The chain joins TRBV5-6 to TRBJ2-7; no clear D gene. CDR3 length: 13 amino acids. Trimming pared 2 bases from V and 3 bases from J, leaving 9 bases between. The germline gives CDR1 SGHDT, CDR2 YYEEEE. CDR3 in DNA: TGTGCCAGCAGCTTTGGAGTTTACTACGAGCAGTACTTC. Its protein is CASSFGVYYEQYF.

This rearrangement joins TRBV2 to TRBJ1-5; D is unresolved. Per the germline V gene, CDR1 is SNHLY and CDR2 is FYNNEI. The CDR3 is 14 residues long. Trimming shortened V by 4 bases and J by 10 bases, and 17 bases separated the two germline ends. The CDR3 DNA is TGTGCCAGCAGTGGGCCAGGTCTCGATGGACCCCAGCATTTT. Translated: CASSGPGLDGPQHF. Full variable domain (missing parts from reference TRBV2 and TRBJ1-5): EPEVTQTPSHQVTQMGQEVILRCVPISNHLYFYWYRQILGQKVEFLVSFYNNEISEKSEIFDDQFSVERPDGSNFTLKIRSTKLEDSAMYFCASSGPGLDGPQHFGDGTRLSIL.

The rearrangement links TRBV4-3 to TRBJ1-2; TRBD1 agrees at 9 bases. The V gene end was trimmed by 4 bases and the J gene end by 4 bases; junction bases not matched to a gene: 4. CDR3 size: 14 residues. CDR1 LGHNA and CDR2 YSLEER come from the germline V gene. The CDR3 nucleotides are TGCGCCAGCAGCCCGGGACAGGGCTTCTATGGCTACACCTTC. This translates into CASSPGQGFYGYTF.

The genes are TRBV7-3 and TRBJ2-6; D is ambiguous. Germline CDR1 reads SGHTA; CDR2 reads FQGTGA. V was shortened by 6 bases and J by 2 bases, with 5 bases between the two germline ends. The CDR3 totals 13 residues. In nucleotides, the CDR3 is TGTGCCAGCAGTGCAACTGGGGCCAACGTCCTGACTTTC. It encodes CASSATGANVLTF. Complete variable domain (other parts from reference TRBV7-3 and TRBJ2-6): GAGVSQTPSNKVTEKGKYVELRCDPISGHTALYWYRQSLGQGPEFLIYFQGTGAADDSGLPNDRFFAVRPEGSVSTLKIQRTERGDSAVYLCASSATGANVLTFGAGSRLTVL.

This sequence joins TRBV5-1 and TRBJ2-5; 8 nucleotides agree with TRBD2. Near its end, the DNA agrees better with TRBJ2-7, so the J call may be wrong. Germline V CDR1 and CDR2: SGHRS, YFSETQ. This CDR3 has 19 residues. The CDR3: CASRVGQLGPAGASYEQYF. The DNA for the CDR3 is TGCGCCAGCAGAGTGGGGCAGCTGGGGCCAGCGGGGGCCTCCTACGAGCAGTACTTC.

The chain carries TRBV7-2 and TRBJ2-3, with TRBD2 matching over 8 bases. This CDR3 has 16 residues. The germline CDR1 and CDR2 sequences are SGHTA and FQGNSA. V lost 1 base, J lost 4 bases, and 7 bases stayed unmatched. CDR3 sequence: CASSLGPHGGADTQYF. The CDR3 DNA sequence: TGTGCCAGCAGCTTAGGCCCCCACGGGGGGGCAGATACGCAGTATTTT.

The V call is TRBV5-1, the J call TRBJ2-2, with 8 nucleotides matching TRBD1. The CDR3 is 15 amino acids. With 7 bases clipped from V and 0 bases from J, the junction kept 5 bases outside the gene matches. CDR1 SGHRS and CDR2 YFSETQ come from the germline V gene. The CDR3 spells CASGQGISNTGELFF. The DNA for the CDR3 is TGCGCCAGCGGACAGGGTATCTCGAACACCGGGGAGCTGTTTTTT.

A note on this clone: Its ends do not fully match the called genes, so a read error is possible. The chain links TRBV7-9 to TRBJ2-7; D gene unclear. Germline values: CDR1 SEHNR, CDR2 FQNEAQ (reference sequence). This CDR3 region has 12 residues. DNA of the CDR3: TGTGCCAGCAGCCCTTTCTCCGACGAGCAGTACTTC. It encodes CASSPFSDEQYF. Full variable domain (remainder filled in from reference TRBV7-9 and TRBJ2-7): DTGVSQNPRHKITKRGQNVTFRCDPISEHNRLYWYRQTLGQGPEFLTYFQNEAQLEKSRLLSDRFSAERPKGSFSTLEIQRTEQGDSAMYLCASSPFSDEQYFGPGTRLTVT.

This clone was recorded only once. The J gene is TRBJ1-5, the V gene TRBV5-1; no firm D call. CDR1 SGHRS and CDR2 YFSETQ come from the germline V gene. This CDR3 spans 13 amino acids. Trimming removed 4 bases from V and 4 bases from J, with 9 bases in between. CDR3 bases: TGCGCCAGCAGCCCAACACTGAATCAGCCCCAGCATTTT. Translated: CASSPTLNQPQHF.

The rearrangement links TRBV7-2 to TRBJ1-3, with TRBD1 matching 7 bases. Germline V gene sequence: CDR1 SGHTA, CDR2 FQGNSA. This CDR3 is built from 16 residues. Unmatched junction bases numbered 8, after V lost 3 bases and J lost 3 bases. The CDR3 DNA reads TGTGCCAGCAGCTTGACAGGGACCTACGGTGGAAACACCATATATTTT. Amino acids: CASSLTGTYGGNTIYF.

This clone has just a few counts. This chain connects TRBV5-4 to TRBJ1-2; D ambiguous. The CDR3 covers 13 residues. Per germline, CDR1 SGHNT and CDR2 YYREEE (reference sequence). With 1 base removed from V and 4 bases from J, the gap between germline ends came to 8 bases. CDR3 nucleotide sequence: TGTGCCAGCAGCTTGCGGCAGACCTATGGCTACACCTTC. It translates to CASSLRQTYGYTF.

V gene TRBV28 combines with J gene TRBJ2-7; 7 nucleotides line up with TRBD1. With 5 bases clipped from V and 6 bases from J, the junction kept 10 bases outside the gene matches. This CDR3 is built from 14 residues. Germline assignment: CDR1 MDHEN and CDR2 SYDVKM. Here the CDR3 DNA reads TGTGCCAGCAGTCTCGAGAGGGGGCTTGTCGAGCAGTACTTC. Its protein product is CASSLERGLVEQYF. Together with reference TRBV28 and TRBJ2-7, the CDR3 gives the full variable domain: DVKVTQSSRYLVKRTGEKVFLECVQDMDHENMFWYRQDPGLGLRLIYFSYDVKMKEKGDIPEGYSVSREKKERFSLILESASTNQTSMYLCASSLERGLVEQYFGPGTRLTVT.

The chain uses TRBV7-2 and TRBJ2-7, with TRBD2 matching over 7 bases. The CDR3 extends over 16 amino acids. Germline V gene data show CDR1 as SGHTA and CDR2 as FQGNSA. Trimming at V came to 5 bases and at J to 0 bases, leaving 10 bases not matched to a gene. DNA of the CDR3: TGTGCCAGCAGCCGGAGGGCCCAGCGGGGCTCCTACGAGCAGTACTTC. Residues: CASSRRAQRGSYEQYF.

CDR3 DNA sequence: TGTGCCAGTAGTACGGGACAGGGTTATCAGCCCCAGCATTTT. Protein sequence: CASSTGQGYQPQHF. This sequence joins TRBV19 and TRBJ1-5; 9 nucleotides align to TRBD1. The CDR3 totals 14 residues. Trimming took 4 bases from V and 5 from J; bases not matched to a gene: 3. Germline V gene sequence: CDR1 LNHDA, CDR2 SQIVND (reference sequence).